The subject of this entry is one TCR beta chain. TRB cDNA was prepared as libraries by UMI-labeled 5' RACE. From its re-call of the 5' RACE reads, TCRdb lists each CDR3 protein once, without DNA. Found here are 84,000 or so distinct CDR3 sequences; the top ten clones hold about 1.4%. This entry comes from a study of CXCR3-negative and CXCR3-positive naive CD8 T cells. This sequence was found in a human donor in good health. Some clones in this sample may be carry-over from other donors' samples. Sequenced input: naive CXCR3- CD8+ T cells from blood. The sample's subset: CD45RO-CCR7+CD27+CD95- naive CD8+ T cells lacking CXCR3 (TNR3-).

This CDR3 reads CASIGMTGTRPDTQYF. This rearrangement joins TRBV5-5 to TRBJ2-3; no DNA is available, so the TRBD1 call from TCRdb remains unchecked. Germline loops: CDR1 SGHKS, CDR2 YYEKEE (reference sequence). CDR3 length: 16 residues. Full variable domain (rest looked up from reference TRBV5-5 and TRBJ2-3): DAGVTQSPTHLIKTRGQQVTLRCSPISGHKSVSWYQQVLGQGPQFIFQYYEKEERGRGNFPDRFSARQFPNYSSELNVNALLLGDSALYLCASIGMTGTRPDTQYFGPGTRLTVL.